The clone carrying this TCR beta chain was picked up one time. The antigen remains unidentified. The V gene end was trimmed by 10 bases and the J gene end by 1 base; junction bases not matched to a gene: 12. Germline values: CDR1 LNHDA, CDR2 SQIVND (reference sequence). The CDR3 is 16 residues long. In the PCR, 60 Vbeta and 13 Jbeta primers were used. The protocol was immunoSEQ multiplex PCR, while the TCRdb copy is restricted to in-frame clones and leaves out a portion. The table has more than 95,000 clones, about 73% seen once. The sample originates from a study of cytomegalovirus exposure and HLA in healthy donors. General study results and limits: Highest at DRB1 and lowest at HLA-C, TCR association rates differed among HLA loci in a later analysis.

Source material: PBMCs. The chain is built from TRBV19 and TRBJ1-5; 8 bases line up with TRBD1. This TCR came from a woman in her forties or fifties in good health and CMV-seropositive. The CDR3 nucleotides read TGTGCCACCTACGGGGTACAGGGGGGAAGCAATCAGCCCCAGCATTTT. Its protein is CATYGVQGGSNQPQHF.